A single T cell receptor (beta chain) is shown here with its context. The antigen remains unidentified. The authors drew 8.5 to 10 milliliters of peripheral blood from each donor. Whenever a sample was processed, at least 6 million PBMCs were isolated. The data belong to a study of blood T cells in healthy people across ages. With a J-beta primer mix and a sample-barcoded 5' primer, a second PCR ran about 7 to 12 cycles. From the 5' RACE reads, TCRdb called clonotypes with MiXCR, one entry per CDR3 protein. Among about 1.5 million distinct CDR3 sequences listed, 40% to 45% were seen once. Broader study findings: Strong correlation was found linking TCR beta diversity to naive T cell percentage. Those diversity estimates obtained from one million T cells were thought to be underestimates.

Trimming stripped 4 bases from V and 6 bases from J, with 14 bases between. There are 14 residues in the CDR3. Germline values: CDR1 SGHRS, CDR2 YFSETQ. The sample was blood. The TCR originated in a woman between 18 and 29 years old in good health. This chain links TRBV5-1 with TRBJ2-1; perhaps TRBD2 as D (6 bases). The CDR3 sequence is CASSAILAINEQFF. The CDR3 nucleotides are TGCGCCAGCAGCGCAATACTAGCAATCAATGAGCAGTTCTTC. The whole variable domain, filled in from reference TRBV5-1 and TRBJ2-1, reads KAGVTQTPRYLIKTRGQQVTLSCSPISGHRSVSWYQQTPGQGLQFLFEYFSETQRNKGNFPGRFSGRQFSNSRSEMNVSTLELGDSALYLCASSAILAINEQFFGPGTRLTVL.